Sequencing of this T cell receptor beta chain was carried out in a study of blood T cell repertoires in COVID-19. Repertoires were generated with immunoSEQ multiplex PCR, while TCRdb's copy carries only in-frame clones and drops some. The data show over 85,000 clones, with approximately 86% seen just once and 4.5% to 5.5% held by the top ten. V gave up 3 bases and J gave up 1 base; unmatched junction bases: 4. This CDR3 has 16 residues. CDR1 and CDR2 from the germline V gene are SEHNR and FQNEAQ (reference sequence). The sequenced sample was peripheral blood. This clonotype originated in a man aged 40-50 years with acute or convalescent COVID-19. This sequence joins TRBV7-9 and TRBJ2-5; 11 bases are shared with TRBD2. CDR3 loop: CASSFGLAGGQETQYF. For the CDR3, the DNA is TGTGCCAGCAGCTTCGGTCTAGCGGGGGGCCAAGAGACCCAGTACTTC.